Below are 26 T cell receptor beta chains sequenced from a single sample in a study of blood T cell repertoires in COVID-19. The repertoire was sequenced with immunoSEQ multiplex PCR; TCRdb's copy has only in-frame clones and lacks some. The sample gives some 70,000 clones, around 86% of which show up once; around 2.9% is in the top ten. What was sequenced was peripheral blood. Receptors were obtained from a man older than 75 with acute or convalescent COVID-19.

This sequence joins TRBV7-9 and TRBJ2-1; D is perhaps TRBD2 (7 bases). The V end lost 5 bases, the J end lost 4 bases, and 18 bases lay between the germline ends. Germline CDR1 and CDR2: SEHNR and FQNEAQ (reference sequence). The CDR3 runs to 16 residues. As DNA, the CDR3 is TGTGCCAGCAGCCTCTGGGGGGGGACATCATACAATGAGCAGTTCTTC. Translation gives CASSLWGGTSYNEQFF. Full variable domain (remainder filled in from reference TRBV7-9 and TRBJ2-1): DTGVSQNPRHKITKRGQNVTFRCDPISEHNRLYWYRQTLGQGPEFLTYFQNEAQLEKSRLLSDRFSAERPKGSFSTLEIQRTEQGDSAMYLCASSLWGGTSYNEQFFGPGTRLTVL.

The J gene is TRBJ2-1, the V gene TRBV19; weak D call: TRBD1 (6 bases). Germline V CDR1 and CDR2: LNHDA, SQIVND (reference sequence). Trimming left V 3 bases short and J 10 bases short, with 19 bases between. The CDR3 has 15 residues. The CDR3: CASSIKGGIQGEQFF. The CDR3 DNA reads TGTGCCAGTAGTATCAAGGGCGGAATACAGGGAGAGCAGTTCTTC.

This rearrangement joins TRBV5-4 to TRBJ2-5, with D perhaps matching TRBD2 (5 bases). The CDR3 spans 13 residues. V lost 0 bases and J 2 bases, leaving 5 bases between the germline ends. CDR1 SGHNT and CDR2 YYREEE come from the germline V gene (reference sequence). CDR3 DNA sequence: TGTGCCAGCAGCTTGGAGCGGCAAGAGACCCAGTACTTC. Protein sequence: CASSLERQETQYF.

The V call is TRBV7-9, the J call TRBJ2-3, with 13 positions matching TRBD2. J was trimmed by 5 bases and V by 5 bases; bases with no gene match: 7. Per germline, CDR1 SEHNR and CDR2 FQNEAQ (reference sequence). CDR3 length equals 16 residues. The CDR3 sequence: CASSPWTSGRGDTQYF. CDR3 nucleotides: TGTGCCAGCAGCCCGTGGACTAGCGGGAGAGGAGATACGCAGTATTTT.

This clone was seen a few times. CDR3 DNA sequence: TGTGCCAGCAGCATATCCGGGACAGCGAATTCACCCCTCCACTTT. Translation gives CASSISGTANSPLHF. J is TRBJ1-6 and V is TRBV6-5; 7 bases agree with TRBD1. The CDR3 is 15 amino acids. Trimming at V came to 6 bases and at J to 7 bases, leaving 9 bases not matched to a gene. Germline lookup yields CDR1 MNHEY and CDR2 SVGAGI.

This clone was counted a single time. The chain joins TRBV24-1 to TRBJ1-2; 9 bases match TRBD1. CDR1 is KGHDR and CDR2 is SFDVKD in the germline V gene. The CDR3 runs to 16 residues. Trimming cost V 3 bases and J 4 bases; bases outside gene matches: 8. CDR3 amino acids: CATSDPGQGGSYGYTF. The CDR3 DNA reads TGTGCCACCAGTGATCCGGGACAGGGCGGGTCCTATGGCTACACCTTC.

The CDR3 nucleotides read TGTGCCAGCAGCTTTCTCCCCTCCTACGAGCAGTACTTC. Its protein is CASSFLPSYEQYF. V gene TRBV11-2 combines with J gene TRBJ2-7; D gene unclear. V was shortened by 3 bases and J by 0 bases, with 6 bases between the two germline ends. The CDR3 sequence is 13 residues long. Germline CDR1 reads SGHAT; CDR2 reads FQNNGV.

This chain joins TRBV10-1 and TRBJ1-1; a weak D match, TRBD1 (5 bases). The V and J ends lost 6 bases and 1 base respectively, with 9 bases between them. Germline V gene lookup returns CDR1 WNHNN and CDR2 SYGVQD (reference sequence). This CDR3 has 13 amino acids. The CDR3 coding sequence is TGCGCCAGCAGCTACAGGAGGAACACTGAAGCTTTCTTT. Protein product: CASSYRRNTEAFF.

The CDR3 nucleotides are TGTGCTAGTGTCCTAGACAGGGACACTGAAGCTTTCTTT. It specifies CASVLDRDTEAFF. The chain carries TRBV12-5 and TRBJ1-1; TRBD1 aligns across 7 bases. The V gene end was trimmed by 7 bases and the J gene end by 3 bases; junction bases not matched to a gene: 5. The CDR3 is 13 amino acids. Germline V gene data show CDR1 as LGHNT and CDR2 as FRNRAP.

CDR3 sequence: CASSLDQTATEAFF. CDR3 coding DNA: TGTGCCAGCAGCCTGGATCAGACAGCCACTGAAGCTTTCTTT. The chain links TRBV5-4 to TRBJ1-1; the D gene is possibly TRBD1 (5 bases). Trimming left V 4 bases short and J 4 bases short, with 14 bases between. CDR3 length: 14 residues. The germline gives CDR1 SGHNT, CDR2 YYREEE (reference sequence).

This clone was observed a single time. V is TRBV24-1 and J is TRBJ2-7, with D maybe TRBD1 (5 bases). The germline V gene has CDR1 KGHDR and CDR2 SFDVKD. There are 15 residues in the CDR3. V was pared by 2 bases and J by 3 bases, with 13 bases between. CDR3 nucleotide sequence: TGTGCCACCAGTGATTCCGGAAGGGGTGACTACGAGCAGTACTTC. Amino acid sequence: CATSDSGRGDYEQYF.

The rearrangement links TRBV21-1 to TRBJ2-2; the table calls TRBD1, which could not be checked here. TRBV21-1 is flagged as a pseudogene. This CDR3 spans 16 amino acids. CDR3 region: CASSKVGDRDTGELFF. The CDR3 DNA reads as TGTGCCAGCAGCAAAGTGGGGGACAGGGACACCGGGGAGCTGTTTTTT.

This sequence joins TRBV7-9 and TRBJ1-4, with a weak D call TRBD1 (6 bases). The CDR3 consists of 16 residues. The ends were cut back, 3 bases at V and 2 bases at J, with 13 bases in the middle. The germline gives CDR1 SEHNR, CDR2 FQNEAQ (reference sequence). The CDR3 DNA is TGTGCCAGCAGCTTCGGCGGGGGCGCGACTAATGAAAAACTGTTTTTT. Protein: CASSFGGGATNEKLFF.

V usage is TRBV28 and J usage is TRBJ2-1; D not certain. The length of the CDR3 is 13 residues. Germline CDR1 is MDHEN and CDR2 is SYDVKM. V was clipped by 6 bases and J by 1 base, with 7 bases between them. The CDR3 sequence: CASSPQSYNEQFF. DNA for the CDR3: TGTGCCAGCAGCCCTCAGTCCTACAATGAGCAGTTCTTC.

As concerns this clone: Distinct nucleotide sequences in the sample also encode this CDR3. The chain employs TRBV9 and TRBJ2-1; 10 nucleotides agree with TRBD2. The CDR3 contains 15 residues. With 0 bases clipped from V and 4 bases from J, the junction kept 1 base outside the gene matches. Germline values: CDR1 SGDLS, CDR2 YYNGEE. CDR3 nucleotide sequence: TGTGCCAGCAGCGTAGGGACTAGCGGTTACAATGAGCAGTTCTTC. Its protein product is CASSVGTSGYNEQFF.

The chain has TRBV5-5 and TRBJ2-7, with D possibly matching TRBD2 (6 bases). Germline CDR1 and CDR2: SGHKS and YYEKEE (reference sequence). The CDR3 is 14 amino acids. V lost 5 bases to trimming and J lost 7 bases, with 19 bases between them. CDR3 in DNA: TGTGCCAGCAGTTGGGAGGTGGGGCTGGGAGAGCAGTACTTC. Its translation: CASSWEVGLGEQYF.

The chain is built from TRBV18 and TRBJ1-1; D possibly corresponds to TRBD1 (6 bases). Trimming took off 6 bases at V and 5 bases at J, with 13 bases between the two ends. The CDR3 covers 13 residues. The V gene's germline CDR1 is KGHSH and CDR2 LQKENI. The CDR3 nucleotides are TGTGCCAGCTCCGAGACAGGTTCGACTGAAGCTTTCTTT. This translates into CASSETGSTEAFF.

V gene TRBV12-5 combines with J gene TRBJ1-2, with 9 bases identical to TRBD1. Germline V gene sequence: CDR1 LGHNT, CDR2 FRNRAP. The CDR3 covers 14 residues. V gave up 5 bases and J gave up 6 bases; unmatched junction bases: 7. The CDR3, as DNA: TGTGCTAGTGGTAGGGACAGGGCGAAGGATGGCTACACCTTC. Encoded protein: CASGRDRAKDGYTF.

V usage is TRBV18 and J usage is TRBJ2-1, with 14 bases identical to TRBD2. The CDR3 has 15 residues. Trimming cost V 4 bases and J 7 bases; bases outside gene matches: 3. Looked up from germline, CDR1 is KGHSH and CDR2 is LQKENI. CDR3 in amino acids: CASSHGTSGRNEQFF. The DNA for the CDR3 is TGTGCCAGCTCACACGGGACTAGCGGGAGAAATGAGCAGTTCTTC.

This clone came up once. The rearrangement uses TRBV24-1 and TRBJ1-5; D call uncertain. CDR3 size: 13 residues. The germline V gene encodes CDR1 KGHDR and CDR2 SFDVKD. Trimming pared 5 bases from V and 3 bases from J, leaving 7 bases between. The DNA of the CDR3 is TGTGCCACCAGTGGACGGGTCAATCAGCCCCAGCATTTT. This codes for CATSGRVNQPQHF.

J is TRBJ2-5 and V is TRBV19; D possibly corresponds to TRBD1 (5 bases). V lost 5 bases and J 2 bases, leaving 12 bases between the germline ends. From germline, CDR1 is LNHDA and CDR2 SQIVND (reference sequence). The CDR3 has 14 amino acids. The CDR3: CASSETVSQETQYF. The CDR3 DNA reads TGTGCCAGTAGTGAGACAGTCTCACAAGAGACCCAGTACTTC.

The genes are TRBV30 and TRBJ2-5, with 7 positions matching TRBD1. The CDR3 has 12 residues. Losses at the gene ends were 2 bases for V and 10 bases for J; bases not matched to a gene: 7. Per germline, CDR1 GTSNPN and CDR2 SVGIG (reference sequence). The CDR3 DNA reads TGTGCCTGGAGTAGGGACAGAGGAAACCAGTACTTC. Residues: CAWSRDRGNQYF.

The CDR3 reads CASSYALAADTQYF. Written as DNA, the CDR3 is TGTGCCAGCAGTTACGCCCTAGCGGCAGATACGCAGTATTTT. The chain combines TRBV6-5 with TRBJ2-3, with 7 bases lining up with TRBD2. This CDR3 has 14 residues. V lost 2 bases, J lost 4 bases, and 3 bases stayed unmatched. The germline V gene encodes CDR1 MNHEY and CDR2 SVGAGI.

The J gene is TRBJ2-7, the V gene TRBV4-1; 14 nucleotides line up with TRBD2. Germline CDR1 is MGHRA and CDR2 is YSYEKL. The CDR3 runs to 16 residues. The J segment lost 3 bases and the V segment lost 2 bases, leaving 3 bases of the junction unmatched. The CDR3 sequence: CASSQRTSGRLYEQYF. Written as DNA, the CDR3 is TGCGCCAGCAGCCAAAGGACTAGCGGGAGGCTCTACGAGCAGTACTTC.

This rearrangement joins TRBV5-6 to TRBJ1-2; a weak D match, TRBD1 (5 bases). V was shortened by 3 bases and J by 5 bases, with 11 bases between the two germline ends. Per the germline V gene, CDR1 is SGHDT and CDR2 is YYEEEE. The CDR3 consists of 13 residues. The CDR3 loop is CASSSTGSYGYTF. CDR3 nucleotides: TGTGCCAGCAGCTCTACAGGATCGTATGGCTACACCTTC.

DNA for the CDR3: TGTGCCAGCAGCTTATCTTCTGGGGAGTATGGCTACACCTTC. Its protein is CASSLSSGEYGYTF. J is TRBJ1-2 and V is TRBV7-2; no clear D. The CDR3 length is 14 residues. V was clipped by 2 bases and J by 5 bases, with 12 bases between them. The V gene's germline CDR1 is SGHTA and CDR2 FQGNSA.